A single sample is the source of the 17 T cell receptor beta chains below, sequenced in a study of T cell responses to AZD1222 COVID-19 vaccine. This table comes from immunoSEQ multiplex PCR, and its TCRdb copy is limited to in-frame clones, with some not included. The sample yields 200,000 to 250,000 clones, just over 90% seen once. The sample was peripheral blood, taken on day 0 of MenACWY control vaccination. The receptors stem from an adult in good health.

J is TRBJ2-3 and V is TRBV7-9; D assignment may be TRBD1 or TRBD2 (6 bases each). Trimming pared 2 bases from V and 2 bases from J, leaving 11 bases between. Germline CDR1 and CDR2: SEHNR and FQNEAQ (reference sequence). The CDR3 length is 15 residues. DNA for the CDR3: TGTGCCAGCAGCTTATCGGGGGCGTTCACAGATACGCAGTATTTT. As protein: CASSLSGAFTDTQYF.

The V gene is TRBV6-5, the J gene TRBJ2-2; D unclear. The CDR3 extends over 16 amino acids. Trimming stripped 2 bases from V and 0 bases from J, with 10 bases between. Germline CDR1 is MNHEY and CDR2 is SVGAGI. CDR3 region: CASSYVVFANTGELFF. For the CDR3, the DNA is TGTGCCAGCAGTTACGTAGTCTTCGCGAACACCGGGGAGCTGTTTTTT.

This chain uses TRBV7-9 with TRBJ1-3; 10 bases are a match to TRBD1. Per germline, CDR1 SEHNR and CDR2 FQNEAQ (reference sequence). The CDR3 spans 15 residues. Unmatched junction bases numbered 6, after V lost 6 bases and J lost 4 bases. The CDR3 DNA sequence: TGTGCCAGCAGTTCTGGACAGGGGGAAGGAAACACCATATATTTT. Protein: CASSSGQGEGNTIYF.

CDR3 DNA sequence: TGTGCCAGCAGCTTGGAGGGGGCCCCTAATGAAAAACTGTTTTTT. It encodes CASSLEGAPNEKLFF. The chain recombines TRBV7-2 with TRBJ1-4; 7 positions agree with TRBD1. There are 15 residues in the CDR3. Germline V lookup: CDR1 SGHTA, CDR2 FQGNSA. Trimming removed 3 bases from V and 3 bases from J; junction bases left unmatched: 4.

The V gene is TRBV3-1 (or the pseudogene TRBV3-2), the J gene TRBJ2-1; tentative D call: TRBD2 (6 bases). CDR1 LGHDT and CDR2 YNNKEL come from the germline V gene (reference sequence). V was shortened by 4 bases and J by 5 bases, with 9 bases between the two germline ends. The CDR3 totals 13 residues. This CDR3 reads CASSLRGNNEQFF. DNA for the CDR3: TGTGCCAGCAGCCTGCGGGGAAACAATGAGCAGTTCTTC.

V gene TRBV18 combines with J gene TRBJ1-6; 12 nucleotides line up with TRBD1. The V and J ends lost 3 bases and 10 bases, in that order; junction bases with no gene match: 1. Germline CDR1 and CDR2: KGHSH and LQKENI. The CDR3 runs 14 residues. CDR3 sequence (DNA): TGTGCCAGCTCACCGGGACAGGGGGCCTCACCCCTCCACTTT. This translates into CASSPGQGASPLHF.

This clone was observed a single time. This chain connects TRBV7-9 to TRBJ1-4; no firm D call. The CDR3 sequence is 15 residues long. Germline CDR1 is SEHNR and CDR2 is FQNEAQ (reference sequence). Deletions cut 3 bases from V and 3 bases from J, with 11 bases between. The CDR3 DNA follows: TGTGCCAGCAGCTTGGGTGATCCGTCTAATGAAAAACTGTTTTTT. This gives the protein CASSLGDPSNEKLFF.

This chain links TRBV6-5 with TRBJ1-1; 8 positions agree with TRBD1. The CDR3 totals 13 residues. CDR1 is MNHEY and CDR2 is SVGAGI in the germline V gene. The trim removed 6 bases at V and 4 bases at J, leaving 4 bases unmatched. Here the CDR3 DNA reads TGTGCCAGCAGCCCGACAGGGGCCACTGAAGCTTTCTTT. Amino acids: CASSPTGATEAFF.

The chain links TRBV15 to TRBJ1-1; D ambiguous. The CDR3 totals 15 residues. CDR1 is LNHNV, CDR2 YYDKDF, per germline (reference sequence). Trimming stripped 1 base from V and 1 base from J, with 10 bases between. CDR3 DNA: TGTGCCACCAGCAGAGTTGACACTCCGAACACTGAAGCTTTCTTT. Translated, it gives CATSRVDTPNTEAFF.

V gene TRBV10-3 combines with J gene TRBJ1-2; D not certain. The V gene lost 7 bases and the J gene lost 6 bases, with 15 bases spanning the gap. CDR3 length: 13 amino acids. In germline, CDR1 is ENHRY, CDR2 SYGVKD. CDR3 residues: CAITGLDGHGYTF. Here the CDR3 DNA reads TGTGCCATCACCGGACTCGACGGCCATGGCTACACCTTC.

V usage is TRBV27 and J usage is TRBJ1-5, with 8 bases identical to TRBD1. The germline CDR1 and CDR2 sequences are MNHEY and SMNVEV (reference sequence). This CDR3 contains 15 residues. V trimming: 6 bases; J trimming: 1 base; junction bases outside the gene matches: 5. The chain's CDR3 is CASRRQGPSNQPQHF. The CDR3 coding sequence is TGTGCCAGCAGGCGACAGGGGCCGAGCAATCAGCCCCAGCATTTT.

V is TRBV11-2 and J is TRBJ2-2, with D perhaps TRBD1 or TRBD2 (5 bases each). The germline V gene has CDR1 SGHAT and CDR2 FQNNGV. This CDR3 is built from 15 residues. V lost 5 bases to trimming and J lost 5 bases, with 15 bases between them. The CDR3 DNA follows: TGTGCCAGCAGCCAGACAGTCGGGGTAACCGGGGAGCTGTTTTTT. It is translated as CASSQTVGVTGELFF.

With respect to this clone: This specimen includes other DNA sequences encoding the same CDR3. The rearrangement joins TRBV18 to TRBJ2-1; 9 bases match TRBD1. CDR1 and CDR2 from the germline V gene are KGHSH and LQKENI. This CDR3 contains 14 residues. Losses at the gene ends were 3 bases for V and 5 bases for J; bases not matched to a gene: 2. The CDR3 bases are TGTGCCAGCTCACCGGGACAGGGTAACAATGAGCAGTTCTTC. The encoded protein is CASSPGQGNNEQFF.

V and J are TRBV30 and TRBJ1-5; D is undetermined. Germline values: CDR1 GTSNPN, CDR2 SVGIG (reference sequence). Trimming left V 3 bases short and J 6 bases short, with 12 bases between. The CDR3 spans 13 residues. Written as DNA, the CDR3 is TGTGCCTGGAGGCAGAGCCCCGGTCAGCCCCAGCATTTT. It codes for CAWRQSPGQPQHF.

CDR3 coding DNA: TGTGCCAGCAGTCCGTCCCTTATTAATCAGCCCCAGCATTTT. Translated, it gives CASSPSLINQPQHF. The chain links TRBV6-2 or TRBV6-3 to TRBJ1-5; D remains unclear. CDR3 length equals 14 residues. The V gene lost 5 bases and the J gene lost 4 bases, with 12 bases spanning the gap. Germline V lookup: CDR1 MNHEY, CDR2 SVGEGT.

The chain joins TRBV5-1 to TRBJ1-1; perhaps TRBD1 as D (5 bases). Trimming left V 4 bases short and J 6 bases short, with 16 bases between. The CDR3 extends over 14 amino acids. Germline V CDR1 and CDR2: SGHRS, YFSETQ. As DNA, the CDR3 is TGCGCCAGCAGCCCAGGGACGGGCCGGGCTGAAGCTTTCTTT. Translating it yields CASSPGTGRAEAFF.

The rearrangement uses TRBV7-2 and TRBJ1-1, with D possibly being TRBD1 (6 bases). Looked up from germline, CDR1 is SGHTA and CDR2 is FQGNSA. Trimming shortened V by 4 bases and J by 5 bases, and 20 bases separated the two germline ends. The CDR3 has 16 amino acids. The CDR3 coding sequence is TGTGCCAGCAGCTGGAGGGTTTGGGGGGCCGGAACTGAAGCTTTCTTT. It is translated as CASSWRVWGAGTEAFF.